These 23 T cell receptor beta chains were sequenced from one sample in a study of neurological immune-mediated disorders. The time point here: longitudinal time-point 2. TCRdb processed the 5' RACE reads anew with MiXCR; each CDR3 protein has one entry. The data show fewer than 70,000 distinct CDR3 sequences, roughly 9.7% seen once. The sequencing input was PBMCs. The source of these receptors is a man aged 25 to 40 in good health.

This clonotype was detected ten times or more. The gene calls are TRBV20-1 and TRBJ2-2; 10 positions match TRBD1. The germline V gene has CDR1 DFQATT and CDR2 SNEGSKA (reference sequence). Trimming at V came to 2 bases and at J to 8 bases, leaving 11 bases not matched to a gene. The CDR3 has 16 amino acids. This CDR3 reads CSARSSTGGPYGELFF. The DNA of the CDR3 is TGCAGTGCTAGATCCTCGACAGGGGGCCCTTATGGGGAGCTGTTTTTT.

This clonotype showed up many times. The chain carries TRBV5-5 and TRBJ2-3, with 7 bases lining up with TRBD1. CDR3 length: 18 amino acids. Germline CDR1 SGHKS, CDR2 YYEKEE (reference sequence). Germline trimming cut 1 base from V and 4 bases from J; bases unmatched to any gene: 15. CDR3 DNA: TGTGCCAGCAGCTTGTATTTGTTGCGACAGGGCCCCGCAGATACGCAGTATTTT. Translated: CASSLYLLRQGPADTQYF.

Here the CDR3 DNA reads TGCGCCAGCAGCTTGGTACAGGGAGGCAATTCACCCCTCCACTTT. It specifies CASSLVQGGNSPLHF. J is TRBJ1-6 and V is TRBV5-1; D is possibly TRBD1 (6 bases). V was cut by 0 bases and J by 7 bases, with 11 bases left in between. The CDR3 totals 15 residues. Germline assignment: CDR1 SGHRS and CDR2 YFSETQ.

This clonotype occurred many times. The rearrangement links TRBV29-1 to TRBJ1-2; TRBD1 might be the D (6 bases). The CDR3 spans 12 residues. Trimming left V 7 bases short and J 2 bases short, with 11 bases between. Germline CDR1 reads SQVTM; CDR2 reads ANQGSEA. The CDR3 spells CSDGQQNYGYTF. CDR3 nucleotides: TGCAGCGATGGACAGCAGAACTATGGCTACACCTTC.

About this clonotype: A read error is possible here, since a much larger clone lies one base away. This chain joins TRBV27 and TRBJ1-2; D gene unclear. Germline V gene data show CDR1 as MNHEY and CDR2 as SMNVEV (reference sequence). V lost 6 bases and J 8 bases, leaving 13 bases between the germline ends. CDR3 size: 12 residues. The chain's CDR3 is CASRWPGPGYTF. For the CDR3, the DNA is TGTGCCAGCAGGTGGCCCGGACCGGGCTACACCTTC.

This clonotype was found many times. The rearrangement joins TRBV5-1 to TRBJ2-7, with D uncertain. The CDR3 length is 12 residues. Germline CDR1 reads SGHRS; CDR2 reads YFSETQ. Trimming removed 0 bases from V and 5 bases from J, with 6 bases in between. CDR3 region: CASSLAGDEQYF. The CDR3 DNA is TGCGCCAGCAGCTTGGCTGGGGACGAGCAGTACTTC.

This clonotype was detected many times. The chain joins TRBV7-2 to TRBJ1-5; D not resolved. The CDR3 has 14 amino acids. Germline CDR1 reads SGHTA; CDR2 reads FQGNSA. The V end was cut by 5 bases, the J end by 8 bases, with 16 bases between. CDR3 in amino acids: CASSLSGAQKPQHF. The CDR3 region has the DNA TGTGCCAGCAGCCTCTCAGGCGCCCAAAAGCCCCAGCATTTT.

This clonotype was picked up many times. V and J are TRBV4-2 and TRBJ1-5; 7 nucleotides align to TRBD1. In germline, CDR1 is LGHNA, CDR2 YNFKEQ. The CDR3 is made up of 15 amino acids. Germline trimming cut 4 bases from V and 11 bases from J; bases unmatched to any gene: 14. The CDR3 reads CASSPTGAPERAQHF. The CDR3 region has the DNA TGTGCCAGCAGCCCAACAGGGGCCCCGGAAAGGGCCCAGCATTTT.

This clonotype has ten or more counts. The chain employs TRBV5-1 and TRBJ2-5, with D possibly TRBD2 on 6 matching bases. V lost 4 bases and J lost 5, with 15 bases in between. Germline-derived CDR1 and CDR2 are SGHRS and YFSETQ. CDR3 length equals 14 residues. In DNA form, the CDR3 reads TGCGCCAGCAGCCTGGGGGAGGCGTTGGAGACCCAGTACTTC. Protein: CASSLGEALETQYF.

This clonotype appeared many times. J is TRBJ1-5 and V is TRBV10-3, with TRBD1 matching 7 bases. Germline V gene sequence: CDR1 ENHRY, CDR2 SYGVKD. The ends lost 3 bases at V and 0 bases at J; junction bases unmatched: 5. The CDR3 spans 16 residues. In DNA form, the CDR3 reads TGTGCCATCAGTGACAGGGACAGCTATAGCAATCAGCCCCAGCATTTT. Protein product: CAISDRDSYSNQPQHF.

Many counts were recorded for this clonotype. V is TRBV2 and J is TRBJ2-3, with 10 bases lining up with TRBD1. V trimming: 5 bases; J trimming: 0 bases; junction bases outside the gene matches: 8. The CDR3 loop spans 17 amino acids. The germline gives CDR1 SNHLY, CDR2 FYNNEI. CDR3 DNA sequence: TGTGCCAGCAGTATACGACAGGGGGCGGGTAGCACAGATACGCAGTATTTT. Encoded protein: CASSIRQGAGSTDTQYF.

This clonotype was picked up many times. The chain has TRBV5-1 and TRBJ2-5, with TRBD2 matching over 7 bases. This CDR3 contains 14 residues. The germline CDR1 and CDR2 sequences are SGHRS and YFSETQ. Trimming cost V 5 bases and J 0 bases; bases outside gene matches: 4. CDR3 nucleotides: TGCGCCAGCAGAATGGGAGGGTACCAAGAGACCCAGTACTTC. Its translation is CASRMGGYQETQYF.

This clonotype was picked up many times. The rearrangement links TRBV29-1 to TRBJ2-5; D remains ambiguous. From germline, CDR1 is SQVTM and CDR2 ANQGSEA. The CDR3 extends over 13 amino acids. V was cut by 4 bases and J by 5 bases, with 14 bases left in between. The CDR3 here is CSVGQDLGETQYF. The CDR3 nucleotides read TGCAGCGTTGGGCAGGACCTCGGTGAGACCCAGTACTTC.

As regards this clonotype: The limits of the CDR3 on the DNA are not certain, so only TCRdb's listed CDR3 is given. The chain has TRBV6-4 and TRBJ2-5; the table's D gene call, TRBD1, was not cross checked with the DNA. The CDR3 has 15 amino acids, counting both end residues. Looked up from germline, CDR1 is MRHNA and CDR2 is SNTAGT. CDR3 sequence reads: CACSARESPGETQYF.

This clonotype showed up many times. CDR3 in DNA: TGCGCCAGCAGCCTTCTTCCTGTCCCCAGGAATGAGCAGTTCTTC. It encodes CASSLLPVPRNEQFF. J is TRBJ2-1 and V is TRBV4-3; D unresolved. The germline V and J ends were trimmed by 4 bases and 7 bases, with 17 bases remaining between them. Germline V gene data show CDR1 as LGHNA and CDR2 as YSLEER. The CDR3 is made up of 15 amino acids.

This clonotype showed up many times. V and J are TRBV3-1 and TRBJ2-4; D not resolved. The V and J ends lost 0 bases and 8 bases respectively, with 11 bases between them. The CDR3 is 14 amino acids. CDR1 is LGHDT and CDR2 is YNNKEL in the germline V gene (reference sequence). CDR3 residues: CASSQDDAEDIQYF. DNA of the CDR3: TGTGCCAGCAGCCAAGATGACGCCGAGGACATTCAGTACTTC.

This clonotype occurred many times. The chain joins TRBV28 to TRBJ1-5; D possibly corresponds to TRBD1 (6 bases). The V gene's germline CDR1 is MDHEN and CDR2 SYDVKM. The CDR3 is made up of 15 amino acids. V dropped 6 bases and J dropped 2 bases, with 14 bases sitting between them. CDR3 DNA sequence: TGTGCCAGCAGAGATGGACAGTCTGGCAATCAGCCCCAGCATTTT. Translated: CASRDGQSGNQPQHF. Together with reference TRBV28 and TRBJ1-5, the CDR3 gives the full variable domain: DVKVTQSSRYLVKRTGEKVFLECVQDMDHENMFWYRQDPGLGLRLIYFSYDVKMKEKGDIPEGYSVSREKKERFSLILESASTNQTSMYLCASRDGQSGNQPQHFGDGTRLSIL.

This clonotype was counted at least ten times. The genes are TRBV18 and TRBJ1-1; D is unresolved. This CDR3 comprises 14 residues. V gave up 6 bases and J gave up 1 base, with 12 bases separating them. The germline V gene has CDR1 KGHSH and CDR2 LQKENI. The CDR3 here is CASSPQVQNTEAFF. The CDR3 DNA sequence: TGTGCCAGCTCGCCGCAGGTACAGAACACTGAAGCTTTCTTT. Full variable domain (outside the CDR3, taken from reference TRBV18 and TRBJ1-1): NAGVMQNPRHLVRRRGQEARLRCSPMKGHSHVYWYRQLPEEGLKFMVYLQKENIIDESGMPKERFSAEFPKEGPSILRIQQVVRGDSAAYFCASSPQVQNTEAFFGQGTRLTVV.

The sample holds many counts of this clonotype. The rearrangement uses TRBV20-1 and TRBJ2-7; 7 bases match TRBD1. There are 12 residues in the CDR3. The V segment lost 3 bases and the J segment 5 bases; nucleotides outside the gene matches: 4. Per germline, CDR1 DFQATT and CDR2 SNEGSKA (reference sequence). The CDR3, as DNA: TGCAGTGCTAGCAGGGGGAACGACGAGCAGTACTTC. Amino acids: CSASRGNDEQYF.

This clonotype showed up just a few times. The rearrangement links TRBV2 to TRBJ2-6; D unresolved. Germline CDR1 reads SNHLY; CDR2 reads FYNNEI. The CDR3 loop spans 14 amino acids. The V and J ends lost 3 bases and 0 bases respectively, with 3 bases between them. The chain's CDR3 is CASSDISGANVLTF. For the CDR3, the DNA is TGTGCCAGCAGTGATATCTCTGGGGCCAACGTCCTGACTTTC.

There are many counts of this clonotype. This chain uses TRBV5-1 with TRBJ1-3; no clear D. This CDR3 is 15 amino acids long. The germline V and J ends were trimmed by 3 bases and 0 bases, with 10 bases remaining between them. From germline, CDR1 is SGHRS and CDR2 YFSETQ. As DNA, the CDR3 is TGCGCCAGCAGCTCGGACTGGAGCTCTGGAAACACCATATATTTT. Amino acid sequence: CASSSDWSSGNTIYF.

This clonotype was found many times. J is TRBJ2-3 and V is TRBV10-3, with D possibly TRBD2 on 5 matching bases. The CDR3 has 13 residues. V was cut by 4 bases and J by 3 bases, with 8 bases left in between. Germline-derived CDR1 and CDR2 are ENHRY and SYGVKD. The CDR3 loop is CAISVGVTDTQYF. CDR3 nucleotides: TGTGCCATCAGTGTGGGAGTTACAGATACGCAGTATTTT.

The chain uses TRBV10-3 and TRBJ2-2; D might be TRBD1 (7 bases). CDR3 length: 18 amino acids. CDR1 is ENHRY, CDR2 SYGVKD, per germline. Trimming left V 2 bases short and J 4 bases short, with 20 bases between. The CDR3 sequence is CAISELSGTGEVTGELFF. DNA for the CDR3: TGTGCCATCAGTGAGCTAAGCGGCACAGGGGAGGTCACCGGGGAGCTGTTTTTT.